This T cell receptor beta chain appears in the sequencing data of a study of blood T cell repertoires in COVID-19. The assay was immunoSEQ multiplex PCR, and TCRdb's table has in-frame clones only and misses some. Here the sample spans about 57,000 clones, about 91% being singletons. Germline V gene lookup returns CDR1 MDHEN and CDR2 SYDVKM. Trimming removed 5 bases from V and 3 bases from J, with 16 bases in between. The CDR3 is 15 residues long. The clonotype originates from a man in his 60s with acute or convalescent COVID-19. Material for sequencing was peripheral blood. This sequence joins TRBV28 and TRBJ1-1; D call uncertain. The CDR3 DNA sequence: TGTGCCAGCAGTCAAAACGACCGGGGTTACACTGAAGCTTTCTTT. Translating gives CASSQNDRGYTEAFF. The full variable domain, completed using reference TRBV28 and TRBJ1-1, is DVKVTQSSRYLVKRTGEKVFLECVQDMDHENMFWYRQDPGLGLRLIYFSYDVKMKEKGDIPEGYSVSREKKERFSLILESASTNQTSMYLCASSQNDRGYTEAFFGQGTRLTVV.